This T cell receptor (beta chain) was sequenced in a study of tumor and adjacent non-tumor tissue in lung cancer. About the study: The cohort had around twelve adenocarcinoma, 2 squamous cell and 1 small cell patients. Patients were aged about 30 to 76, fewer than twelve men and about five women, stage I to III. General study findings and limits: Tumor repertoires had a smaller top 100 clone share than normal lung. TCR diversity was significantly greater in tumor than normal lung tissue.

RNA was extracted from bulk tissue without any cell sorting. This CDR3 comprises 15 residues. Germline assignment: CDR1 MNHNS and CDR2 SASEGT. TCRbeta libraries were built with three rounds of nested PCR, modified from ARM-PCR. TCRdb itself ran the multiplex PCR reads through MiXCR, one entry per CDR3 protein. The sample records around 210,000 distinct CDR3 sequences, 70% to 75% being singletons. With regard to this clonotype: As yet, its antigen is unknown. Germline is not matched at one junction end, which may reflect a read error.

J is TRBJ1-6 and V is TRBV6-1, with D hard to call. The receptor comes from a man aged 55 to 70 with non-small cell lung cancer. Sequencing was done on a sample of lung tumor tissue. This chain's CDR3 is CASIPGLLYNSPLHF. The CDR3 region has the DNA TGTGCTAGCATACCAGGACTACTCTATAATTCACCCCTCCACTTT.